The present T cell receptor (beta chain) was sequenced within a study of Tregs in tolerant kidney transplant recipients. Overall study findings and caveats: The small number of patients limits these findings pending further validation.

On this clone itself: Its cognate antigen is unknown.

Only in-frame clones appear in the TCRdb table, and some are missing; sequencing was by immunoSEQ multiplex PCR. The sample shows 35,000 to 50,000 clones, around 95% of them seen only once. The CDR3 consists of 15 residues. V gave up 0 bases and J gave up 4 bases; unmatched junction bases: 6. Per the germline V gene, CDR1 is SGDLS and CDR2 is YYNGEE. Source material: Tregs from blood cultured with allogeneic cells. The chain joins TRBV9 to TRBJ2-7; 8 bases agree with TRBD2. The origin of this receptor is a human donor in good health. The CDR3 here is CASSVGPSGSYEQYF. As DNA, the CDR3 is TGTGCCAGCAGCGTAGGCCCCAGCGGGAGTTACGAGCAGTACTTC. The whole variable domain, remainder taken from reference TRBV9 and TRBJ2-7, is DSGVTQTPKHLITATGQRVTLRCSPRSGDLSVYWYQQSLDQGLQFLIQYYNGEERAKGNILERFSAQQFPDLHSELNLSSLELGDSALYFCASSVGPSGSYEQYFGPGTRLTVT.